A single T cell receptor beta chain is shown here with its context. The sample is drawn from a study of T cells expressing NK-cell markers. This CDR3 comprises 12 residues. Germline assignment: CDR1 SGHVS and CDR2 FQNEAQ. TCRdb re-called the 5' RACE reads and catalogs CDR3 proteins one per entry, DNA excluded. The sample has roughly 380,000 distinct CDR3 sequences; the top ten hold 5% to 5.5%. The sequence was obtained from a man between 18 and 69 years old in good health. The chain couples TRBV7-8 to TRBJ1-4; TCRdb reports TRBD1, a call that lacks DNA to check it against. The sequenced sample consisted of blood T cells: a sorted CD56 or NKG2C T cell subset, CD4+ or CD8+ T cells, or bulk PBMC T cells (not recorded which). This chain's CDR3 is CAPGIRGEKLFF.